This TCR beta chain was captured in a study of T cell responses to AZD1222 COVID-19 vaccine. CDR1 is MDHEN, CDR2 SYDVKM, per germline. V was clipped by 6 bases and J by 5 bases, with 14 bases between them. This CDR3 has 14 residues. Generated by immunoSEQ multiplex PCR, the TCRdb table keeps only in-frame clones and is missing some. The sample holds approximately 88,000 clones, just over 90% seen once. The sequence was obtained from an adult in good health. The chain combines TRBV28 with TRBJ2-4, with D perhaps TRBD1 (6 bases). The input for sequencing was peripheral blood, taken on day 0 of AZD1222 vaccination. In DNA, the CDR3 is TGTGCCAGCAGGGGATCGGGACATGAAAACATTCAGTACTTC. Protein sequence: CASRGSGHENIQYF. Full variable domain (missing parts from reference TRBV28 and TRBJ2-4): DVKVTQSSRYLVKRTGEKVFLECVQDMDHENMFWYRQDPGLGLRLIYFSYDVKMKEKGDIPEGYSVSREKKERFSLILESASTNQTSMYLCASRGSGHENIQYFGAGTRLSVL.